A single sample is the source of the 8 T cell receptor beta chains below, sequenced in a study of blood T cells in healthy people across ages. The second PCR ran roughly 6 to 11 cycles with a sample-barcoded 5' primer and J-beta primers. TCRdb reprocessed the 5' RACE reads via MiXCR and lists one record per CDR3 protein. Of around 1,000,000 distinct CDR3 sequences listed, more than 30% are singletons. Input material: blood. Receptors originate from a man between 18 and 35 years old in good health.

This clonotype was counted only a few times. V gene TRBV20-1 combines with J gene TRBJ1-5; a possible D gene is TRBD1 (6 bases). The CDR3 sequence is 16 residues long. Looked up from germline, CDR1 is DFQATT and CDR2 is SNEGSKA (reference sequence). Trimming pared 6 bases from V and 3 bases from J, leaving 21 bases between. The CDR3 loop reads CSAVPGHSAHNQPQHF. The CDR3 coding sequence is TGCAGTGCCGTCCCGGGACACTCTGCTCACAATCAGCCCCAGCATTTT.

Details on this clonotype: The junction differs from germline at one of its ends, possibly a read error. This chain joins TRBV4-2 and TRBJ2-7; tentative D call: TRBD1 (5 bases). Matching the DNA end better, TRBJ2-5 makes the J call doubtful. The CDR3 sequence is 17 residues long. CDR1 and CDR2 (germline): LGHNA, YNFKEQ. In nucleotides, the CDR3 is TGTGCCAGCAGCCAAGTTCATTCAGGGTGGAGCCAAGGGACCCAGTACTTC. This codes for CASSQVHSGWSQGTQYF.

The V and J genes are TRBV5-1 and TRBJ2-5; possible D gene TRBD2, 5 bases. Trimming removed 0 bases at V and 1 base at J, with 7 bases between. Germline V gene data show CDR1 as SGHRS and CDR2 as YFSETQ. The CDR3 totals 14 residues. The CDR3 loop is CASSLDGIQETQYF. CDR3 sequence (DNA): TGCGCCAGCAGCTTGGACGGGATCCAAGAGACCCAGTACTTC.

This clonotype was counted between two and nine times. The rearrangement uses TRBV15 and TRBJ1-4; D gene uncertain. Germline V lookup: CDR1 LNHNV, CDR2 YYDKDF (reference sequence). This CDR3 region has 15 residues. Trimming cost V 0 bases and J 6 bases, with 11 bases left between them. The CDR3 DNA is TGTGCCACCAGCAGAGATCGTGGGCCTTATGAAAAACTGTTTTTT. This translates into CATSRDRGPYEKLFF.

This chain connects TRBV7-2 to TRBJ1-4; D gene ambiguous. The CDR3 extends over 14 amino acids. The V gene's germline CDR1 is SGHTA and CDR2 FQGNSA. V was trimmed by 1 base and J by 4 bases, leaving 7 bases between them. CDR3 DNA: TGTGCCAGCAGCTTAGTCACGGATAATGAAAAACTGTTTTTT. It is translated as CASSLVTDNEKLFF.

The V and J genes are TRBV29-1 and TRBJ2-3; D remains ambiguous. CDR3 length equals 13 residues. CDR1 and CDR2 (germline): SQVTM, ANQGSEA. V was trimmed by 4 bases and J by 2 bases, leaving 10 bases between them. The CDR3 DNA reads TGCAGCGTTGTAAGACACTACACAGATACGCAGTATTTT. This gives the protein CSVVRHYTDTQYF.

Worth noting for this clonotype: Its ends do not fully match the called genes, so a read error is possible. The chain has TRBV7-9 and TRBJ2-3, with D unresolved. The CDR3 extends over 16 amino acids. The germline CDR1 and CDR2 sequences are SEHNR and FQNEAQ (reference sequence). DNA for the CDR3: TGTGCCGGCAGCTTAGTCGGGCGCCCCAGCGCAGATACGCAGTATTTT. Translated: CAGSLVGRPSADTQYF.

This chain connects TRBV27 to TRBJ2-7; 10 bases line up with TRBD1. Germline V CDR1 and CDR2: MNHEY, SMNVEV (reference sequence). The CDR3 has 14 residues. Germline trimming cut 7 bases from V and 6 bases from J; bases unmatched to any gene: 9. The CDR3 sequence: CASNSGTGASEQYF. In nucleotides, the CDR3 is TGTGCCAGCAACTCCGGGACAGGGGCCTCCGAGCAGTACTTC.